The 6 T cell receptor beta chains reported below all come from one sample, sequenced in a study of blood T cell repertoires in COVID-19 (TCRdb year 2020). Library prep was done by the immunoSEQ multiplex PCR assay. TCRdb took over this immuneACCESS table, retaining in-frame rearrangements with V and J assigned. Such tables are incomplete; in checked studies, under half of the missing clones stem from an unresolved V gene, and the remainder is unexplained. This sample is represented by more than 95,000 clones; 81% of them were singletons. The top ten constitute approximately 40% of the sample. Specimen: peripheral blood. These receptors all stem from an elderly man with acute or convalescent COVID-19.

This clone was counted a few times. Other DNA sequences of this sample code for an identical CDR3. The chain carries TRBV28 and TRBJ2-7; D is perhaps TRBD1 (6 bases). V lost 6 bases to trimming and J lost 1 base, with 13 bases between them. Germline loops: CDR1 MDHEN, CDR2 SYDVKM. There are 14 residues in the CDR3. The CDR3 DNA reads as TGTGCCAGCAGGAGCCCCGGACAGTCCTACGAGCAGTACTTC. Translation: CASRSPGQSYEQYF. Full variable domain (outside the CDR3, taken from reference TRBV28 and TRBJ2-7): DVKVTQSSRYLVKRTGEKVFLECVQDMDHENMFWYRQDPGLGLRLIYFSYDVKMKEKGDIPEGYSVSREKKERFSLILESASTNQTSMYLCASRSPGQSYEQYFGPGTRLTVT.

CDR3 region: CASRPGTGKGNEKLFF. The DNA of the CDR3 is TGTGCCAGCAGGCCCGGGACAGGGAAGGGAAATGAAAAACTGTTTTTT. The chain is built from TRBV28 and TRBJ1-4, with 9 bases fitting TRBD1. V shed 6 bases, J shed 5 bases, and the junction held 10 bases outside the gene matches. The germline CDR1 and CDR2 sequences are MDHEN and SYDVKM. The length of the CDR3 is 16 residues.

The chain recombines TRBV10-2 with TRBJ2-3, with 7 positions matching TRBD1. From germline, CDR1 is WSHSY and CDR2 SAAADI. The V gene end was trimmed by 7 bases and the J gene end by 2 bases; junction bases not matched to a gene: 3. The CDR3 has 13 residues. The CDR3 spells CASKGAITDTQYF. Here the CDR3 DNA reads TGCGCCAGCAAGGGGGCCATCACAGATACGCAGTATTTT.

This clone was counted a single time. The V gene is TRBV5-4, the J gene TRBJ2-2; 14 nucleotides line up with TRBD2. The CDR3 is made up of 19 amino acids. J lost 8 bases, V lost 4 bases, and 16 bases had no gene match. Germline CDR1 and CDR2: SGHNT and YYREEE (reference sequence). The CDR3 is CASSPTGTSGSRGEGELFF. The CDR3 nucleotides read TGTGCCAGCAGCCCGACCGGGACTAGCGGGAGCCGGGGCGAGGGGGAGCTGTTTTTT.

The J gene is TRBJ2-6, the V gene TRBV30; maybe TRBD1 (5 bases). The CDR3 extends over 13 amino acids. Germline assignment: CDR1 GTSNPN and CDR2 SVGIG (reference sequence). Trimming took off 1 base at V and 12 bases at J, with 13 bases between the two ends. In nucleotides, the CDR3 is TGTGCCTGGAGTGCCAATTTAGGGGTCGTCCTGACTTTC. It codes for CAWSANLGVVLTF.

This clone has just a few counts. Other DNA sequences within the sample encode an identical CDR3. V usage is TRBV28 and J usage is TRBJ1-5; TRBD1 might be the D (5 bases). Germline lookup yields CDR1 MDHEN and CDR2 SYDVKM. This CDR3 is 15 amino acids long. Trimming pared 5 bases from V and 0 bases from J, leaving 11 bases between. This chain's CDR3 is CASSLGGGSNQPQHF. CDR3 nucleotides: TGTGCCAGCAGTCTTGGGGGAGGTAGCAATCAGCCCCAGCATTTT.